The source of this TCR beta chain is a study of blood T cell repertoires in COVID-19. Turning to the study itself: Donors in the United States, Italy and Spain gave samples during acute or convalescent COVID-19. T cells, B-cell-depleted T cells, or PBMCs supplied cDNA or gDNA.

Patients from Seattle were sampled longitudinally, starting during active infection. The germline CDR1 and CDR2 sequences are SGHRS and YFSETQ. Trimming removed 0 bases from V and 5 bases from J; junction bases left unmatched: 1. The CDR3 sequence is 14 residues long. This clone was observed a handful of times. Sequencing was performed with immunoSEQ multiplex PCR; in TCRdb, only in-frame clones are kept and a portion is missing. Of about 270,000 clones listed, around 92% are singletons. The source of this sequence is a person under 30 with COVID-19, enrolled during active disease. Sequencing input: peripheral blood. V gene TRBV5-1 combines with J gene TRBJ2-1; 8 nucleotides agree with TRBD2. The CDR3 nucleotides read TGCGCCAGCAGCTTGGAAGCGGGGGACAATGAGCAGTTCTTC. This encodes CASSLEAGDNEQFF.